This TCR beta chain appears in the sequencing data of a study of CD8 T cells in Susac syndrome. Across the whole study: Sequenced Susac syndrome patients included 5 or 6 with clinically active disease and about eight in remission. Patients with Susac syndrome were therapy-naive, treated with corticosteroids, or treated with intravenous immunoglobulin alone when blood was collected.

Reverse transcription of roughly 0.5 to 1 ug RNA was performed with random hexamers. An immunoSEQ multiplex PCR amplified TCR beta CDR3 over 54 Vbeta and 13 Jbeta. TCRdb fed the immunoSEQ multiplex PCR reads into MiXCR, producing one record per CDR3 protein. Found here are 170,000 or so distinct CDR3 sequences, 90% to 96% of them singletons; the top ten hold around 0.12%. FACS enriched CD8+ TEMRA cells, while bulk CD8+ and CD4+ were negatively isolated. The germline V and J ends were trimmed by 0 bases and 6 bases, with 14 bases remaining between them. Germline V gene lookup returns CDR1 LNHNV and CDR2 YYDKDF (reference sequence). The CDR3 totals 15 residues.

The rearrangement uses TRBV15 and TRBJ1-1; D ambiguous. Sequencing input: CD4+ T cells from PBMCs. This TCR was recovered from a human donor with Susac syndrome. CDR3 nucleotide sequence: TGTGCCACCAGCAGAGATCTACGGCCTTGGCCTGAAGCTTTCTTT. This encodes CATSRDLRPWPEAFF.